This T cell receptor (beta chain) came from a study of blood T cell repertoires in COVID-19. Study-level background: From T cells, B-cell-depleted T cells, or PBMCs came the material, which was cDNA or gDNA.

Germline CDR1 and CDR2: KGHSH and LQKENI. The CDR3 loop spans 18 amino acids. V was pared by 1 base and J by 6 bases, with 11 bases of the junction left unmatched. Original processing methods: From reference gene primer amplification, estimates of nucleated cell counts were derived. TCRdb's table, derived via immunoSEQ multiplex PCR, lists solely in-frame clones and lacks some. V and J calls and clone size come straight from that table; D and trimming were deduced from the DNA. The data hold 55,000 to 95,000 clones, with 65% to 85% observed a single time. This chain uses TRBV18 with TRBJ2-6; 8 bases agree with TRBD1. This TCR derives from an older woman with acute or convalescent COVID-19. Specimen: peripheral blood. This chain's CDR3 is CASSPLGQGFPKANVLTF. CDR3 in DNA: TGTGCCAGCTCACCACTAGGACAGGGCTTCCCGAAGGCCAACGTCCTGACTTTC.